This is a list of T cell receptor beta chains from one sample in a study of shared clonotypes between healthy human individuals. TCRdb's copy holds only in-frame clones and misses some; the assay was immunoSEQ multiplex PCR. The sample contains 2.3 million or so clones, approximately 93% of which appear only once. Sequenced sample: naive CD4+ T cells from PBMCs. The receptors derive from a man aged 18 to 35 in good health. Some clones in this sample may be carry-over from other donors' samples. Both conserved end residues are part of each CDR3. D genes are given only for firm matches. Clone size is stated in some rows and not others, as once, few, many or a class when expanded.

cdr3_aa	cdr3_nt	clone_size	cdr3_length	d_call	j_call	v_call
CASSFGQGVTQYF	TGTGCCAGCAGTTTCGGCCAGGGCGTTACGCAGTATTTT	.	13	.	TRBJ2-3	TRBV27
CASSGIERVNTEAFF	TGTGCCAGTAGTGGCATCGAAAGAGTGAACACTGAAGCTTTCTTT	.	15	.	TRBJ1-1	TRBV19
CASSLVSGGRSGGGYTF	TGTGCCAGCAGCTTAGTCTCCGGGGGGCGCTCCGGAGGGGGCTACACCTTC	.	17	.	TRBJ1-2	TRBV7-6
CASSEGENYGYTF	TGTGCCAGCAGTGAGGGAGAAAACTATGGCTACACCTTC	.	13	.	TRBJ1-2	TRBV6-1
CSVDRGRDYGYTF	TGCAGCGTTGATAGGGGGCGAGACTATGGCTACACCTTC	once	13	TRBD1	TRBJ1-2	TRBV29-1
CASSRNLGADTQYF	TGCGCCAGCAGCCGCAATCTAGGCGCAGATACGCAGTATTTT	.	14	.	TRBJ2-3	TRBV4-3
CASRPTGKNQPQHF	TGTGCCAGCAGGCCTACCGGGAAAAATCAGCCCCAGCATTTT	few	14	.	TRBJ1-5	TRBV6-5
CASSLEASFSGNTIYF	TGTGCCAGCAGCTTAGAGGCCAGCTTCTCTGGAAACACCATATATTTT	.	16	.	TRBJ1-3	TRBV7-9
CASSLFGLRNTEAFF	TGTGCCAGCAGTTTATTTGGGTTAAGGAACACTGAAGCTTTCTTT	.	15	.	TRBJ1-1	TRBV28
CASSPSRAANYGYTF	TGCGCCAGCAGCCCGTCACGGGCGGCTAACTATGGCTACACCTTC	.	15	.	TRBJ1-2	TRBV5-1
CATYPGGSRTDTQYF	TGTGCCACCTACCCCGGGGGGTCCAGGACAGATACGCAGTATTTT	.	15	TRBD2	TRBJ2-3	TRBV6-1
CAWSGQGGEKLFF	TGTGCCTGGAGTGGGCAGGGTGGGGAAAAACTGTTTTTT	.	13	.	TRBJ1-4	TRBV30
CASRRGFNEKLFF	TGCGCCAGCAGAAGAGGATTTAATGAAAAACTGTTTTTT	.	13	.	TRBJ1-4	TRBV4-1
CASGLSIRKGGDYGYTF	TGTGCTAGTGGTTTGTCCATCCGCAAAGGGGGCGACTATGGCTACACCTTC	.	17	TRBD1	TRBJ1-2	TRBV12-5
CATSRGNQPQHF	TGTGCCACCAGCAGAGGTAATCAGCCCCAGCATTTT	.	12	.	TRBJ1-5	TRBV15
CASSGQVYSYEQYF	TGTGCCAGCAGTGGACAGGTTTATAGCTACGAGCAGTACTTC	.	14	TRBD1	TRBJ2-7	TRBV28
CASSFTSGGTDTQYF	TGTGCCAGCAGCTTTACTAGCGGGGGCACAGATACGCAGTATTTT	.	15	TRBD2	TRBJ2-3	TRBV7-9
CASSLVNTDNTQYF	TGTGCCAGCAGCTTGGTCAACACGGACAACACGCAGTATTTT	.	14	.	TRBJ2-3	TRBV5-6
CASSPDRVFYEQYF	TGTGCCAGCAGTCCCGACAGGGTATTTTACGAGCAGTACTTC	.	14	TRBD1	TRBJ2-7	TRBV28
CSVGDWQGTLYGYTF	TGCAGCGTGGGGGACTGGCAGGGGACTCTTTATGGCTACACCTTC	.	15	.	TRBJ1-2	TRBV29-1
CASSVGRSTDTQYF	TGTGCCAGCAGCGTCGGGAGGTCCACAGATACGCAGTATTTT	.	14	TRBD2	TRBJ2-3	TRBV7-9
CASSLARVGEGGYGYTF	TGTGCCAGCAGCTTAGCGCGGGTGGGGGAAGGAGGCTATGGCTACACCTTC	.	17	.	TRBJ1-2	TRBV7-9
CASSLEDYSQTQYF	TGTGCCAGCAGCTTGGAGGACTACTCGCAGACCCAGTACTTC	.	14	.	TRBJ2-5	TRBV5-6
CASTRANYGYTF	TGTGCCAGCACCCGAGCTAACTATGGCTACACCTTC	.	12	.	TRBJ1-2	TRBV2
CASSQVVRANYGYTF	TGCGCCAGCAGCCAAGTCGTCCGCGCTAACTATGGCTACACCTTC	once	15	.	TRBJ1-2	TRBV4-1
CASSQGLAGVTDTQYF	TGTGCCAGCTCACAGGGACTAGCGGGCGTCACAGATACGCAGTATTTT	.	16	TRBD2	TRBJ2-3	TRBV18
CSVGNPAGGNYGYTF	TGCAGCGTTGGGAACCCTGCCGGAGGGAACTATGGCTACACCTTC	.	15	.	TRBJ1-2	TRBV29-1
CASSYSGLNTEAFF	TGTGCCAGCAGTTACTCGGGGTTGAACACTGAAGCTTTCTTT	few	14	.	TRBJ1-1	TRBV6-5
CASSPERGHPQHF	TGTGCCAGCTCACCCGAGCGGGGCCACCCCCAGCATTTT	.	13	.	TRBJ1-5	TRBV18
CASSDAGSSYEQYF	TGCGCCAGCAGTGATGCGGGGAGCTCCTACGAGCAGTACTTC	.	14	.	TRBJ2-7	TRBV10-1
CSVATREMAREQYF	TGCAGCGTTGCAACGCGGGAGATGGCGCGGGAGCAGTACTTC	.	14	TRBD2	TRBJ2-7	TRBV29-1